This T cell receptor (beta chain) was recovered during a study of PD-1 blockade in classical Hodgkin lymphoma. Study-level findings and limits: A reduction in baseline TCR diversity was reportedly seen in newly diagnosed patients relative to healthy donors. Complete responders showed a baseline diversity that resembled the diversity of newly diagnosed patients.

The V gene's germline CDR1 is MGHDK and CDR2 SYGVNS. The junction had 8 bases not matched to a gene; V was cut back by 4 bases and J by 6 bases. The CDR3 contains 14 residues. As to this clone: Antigen: not known.

This sample's time point: cycle 4 day 1 (C4D1), after 6 weeks of nivolumab. Relapse was seen in all patients after autologous stem cell transplantation, and brentuximab vedotin exposure was variable. Here immunoSEQ multiplex PCR was the method, and the copy in TCRdb shows in-frame clones only, minus some. This table has some 100,000 clones, around 93% appearing once. This rearrangement joins TRBV25-1 to TRBJ2-7; 8 nucleotides agree with TRBD1. This TCR was recovered from a human donor with classical Hodgkin lymphoma. The specimen comprised peripheral blood mononuclear cells (PBMCs), sampled before the fourth cycle of nivolumab. The CDR3, as DNA: TGTGCCAGCAGTGCGAGACAGGGGTCCCGCGAGCAGTACTTC. As protein: CASSARQGSREQYF.